These T cell receptor beta chains were read from a single sample in a study of read filtering for tumor transcriptome and immune sequencing. MiXCR, run by TCRdb on the reads, gives a single entry per CDR3 protein. The data contain roughly 24,000 distinct CDR3 sequences, approximately 15% of them seen just once; the ten biggest clones take up 60% to 80%. The sample was a population of CD138-negative cells sorted from bone marrow. Source of these receptors: a donor at least 40 years old with multiple myeloma. Both conserved end residues are part of each CDR3. D genes are given only for firm matches. Size tells how often a clone was seen (once, few, many) or the class of an expanded clone, and some rows leave it out.

V: TRBV28
J: TRBJ1-2
D: -
size: many
DNA: TGTGCCAGCAGCCTCCCCAGGGACGGCTATGGCTACACCTTC
CDR3: CASSLPRDGYGYTF

V: TRBV28
J: TRBJ1-5
D: -
size: many
DNA: TGTGCCAGCATTCAAGGGGGGAATAGCAATCAGCCCCAGCATTTT
CDR3: CASIQGGNSNQPQHF

V: TRBV3-1
J: TRBJ1-2
D: -
size: few
DNA: TGTGCCAGCAGCCAGCGGGGGACTCCGGGGAACGGCTACACCTTC
CDR3: CASSQRGTPGNGYTF

V: TRBV20-1
J: TRBJ1-2
D: -
size: -
DNA: TGCAGTGCTTCAGAGGACAGCGATGGCTACACCTTC
CDR3: CSASEDSDGYTF

V: TRBV4-2
J: TRBJ1-2
D: -
size: many
DNA: TGTGCCAGCAGCCAAGAAGGAGGAACAGGGGGCTACACCTTC
CDR3: CASSQEGGTGGYTF

V: TRBV20-1
J: TRBJ2-1
D: TRBD2
size: many
DNA: TGCAGTACCAACGGGAGGGAGTACAATGAGCAGTTCTTC
CDR3: CSTNGREYNEQFF

V: TRBV27
J: TRBJ1-4
D: TRBD1
size: many
DNA: TGTGCCAGCGGGGTACAGGGGGCTGCGACTAATGAAAAACTGTTTTTT
CDR3: CASGVQGAATNEKLFF

V: TRBV5-1
J: TRBJ2-7
D: -
size: many
DNA: TGCGCCAGTTCGGCGGAGGACGGACCCTACGAGCAGTACTTC
CDR3: CASSAEDGPYEQYF

V: TRBV7-9
J: TRBJ1-3
D: -
size: -
DNA: TGTGCCAGCAGCTTAGCGGTGAAGGTCGGAAACACCATATATTTT
CDR3: CASSLAVKVGNTIYF

V: TRBV23-1
J: TRBJ1-5
D: -
size: few
DNA: TGCGCCAGCAGCCCTACAGGGAAGGGCAATCAGCCCCAGCATTTT
CDR3: CASSPTGKGNQPQHF

V: TRBV3-1
J: TRBJ1-1
D: -
size: many
DNA: TGTGCCAGCAGCCAAGTTACGAACACTGAAGCTTTCTTT
CDR3: CASSQVTNTEAFF

V: TRBV24-1
J: TRBJ2-5
D: TRBD1
size: many
DNA: TGTGCCACCAGTGGAGGGACAGCTCAACAAGAGACCCAGTACTTC
CDR3: CATSGGTAQQETQYF

V: TRBV11-2
J: TRBJ2-4
D: TRBD1
size: many
DNA: TGTGCCAGCAGCCCAGAGGACAGGACAGACATTCAGTACTTC
CDR3: CASSPEDRTDIQYF

V: TRBV7-2
J: TRBJ2-7
D: TRBD2
size: many
DNA: TGTGCCAGCAGCCGACTAGCGGGAGGGTCCGAGCAGTACTTC
CDR3: CASSRLAGGSEQYF

V: TRBV19
J: TRBJ2-7
D: -
size: many
DNA: TGTGCCAGTAGTATGACGGACGAAGGCATCTACGAGCAGTACTTC
CDR3: CASSMTDEGIYEQYF

V: TRBV6-2/TRBV6-3
J: TRBJ2-2
D: TRBD1
size: many
DNA: TGTGCCAGCAGAGCCGGGACAGGGGGTTTCACCGGGGAGCTGTTTTTT
CDR3: CASRAGTGGFTGELFF

V: TRBV19
J: TRBJ2-2
D: -
size: -
DNA: TGTGCCAGTAGTATCGGGGAGACCGGGGAGCTGTTTTTT
CDR3: CASSIGETGELFF

V: TRBV7-9
J: TRBJ2-1
D: -
size: few
DNA: TGTGCCAGCTCCGGTGGGGGGTACTATGAGCAGTTCTTC
CDR3: CASSGGGYYEQFF

V: TRBV5-1
J: TRBJ2-7
D: TRBD2
size: many
DNA: TGCGCCAGCAGCCCTCCAGGGGGCATAAGCGGGAGGGCCTATAACTACGAGCAGTACTTC
CDR3: CASSPPGGISGRAYNYEQYF

V: TRBV20-1
J: TRBJ2-7
D: TRBD2
size: many
DNA: TGCAGTGCTGGTTCAGCGGGAGGACTTTACGAGCAGTACTTC
CDR3: CSAGSAGGLYEQYF

V: TRBV5-1
J: TRBJ2-1
D: TRBD2
size: many
DNA: TGCGCCAGCCTACCCCTGACTAGCGGGAGTAAGAATGAGCAGTTCTTC
CDR3: CASLPLTSGSKNEQFF

V: TRBV30
J: TRBJ1-3
D: -
size: many
DNA: TGTGCCTGGAGTGTTGGTGGAAACACCATATATTTT
CDR3: CAWSVGGNTIYF

V: TRBV5-5
J: TRBJ1-5
D: -
size: many
DNA: TGTGCCAGCAGCTTGTTGGATAGCAATCAGCCCCAGCATTTT
CDR3: CASSLLDSNQPQHF

V: TRBV2
J: TRBJ2-3
D: -
size: many
DNA: TGTGCCAGCAGTGACAGCACAGATACGCAGTATTTT
CDR3: CASSDSTDTQYF

V: TRBV5-1
J: TRBJ1-5
D: -
size: many
DNA: TGCGCCAGCAGCCAAGGGGGGGTCGACAATCAGCCCCAGCATTTT
CDR3: CASSQGGVDNQPQHF

V: TRBV3-1
J: TRBJ2-6
D: TRBD1
size: few
DNA: TGTGCCAGCAGCCAATCCGATGACAGGGTCTGGGCCAACGTCCTGACTTTC
CDR3: CASSQSDDRVWANVLTF

V: TRBV5-1
J: TRBJ2-1
D: -
size: many
DNA: TGCGCCAGCAGCTTGGAGTCAGCGGGTAACAATGAGCAGTTCTTC
CDR3: CASSLESAGNNEQFF

V: TRBV2
J: TRBJ1-4
D: -
size: many
DNA: TGTGCCAGCAGAGGGGCGAGGGAAAAACTGTTTTTT
CDR3: CASRGAREKLFF

V: TRBV5-1
J: TRBJ2-5
D: -
size: many
DNA: TGCGCCAGCAGCTTGGCAGGGTACGGGGAAGAGACCCAGTACTTC
CDR3: CASSLAGYGEETQYF

V: TRBV19
J: TRBJ1-2
D: -
size: many
DNA: TGTGCCAGTAGTATTTATGGGGGATCTGGCTACACCTTC
CDR3: CASSIYGGSGYTF

V: TRBV7-9
J: TRBJ2-1
D: TRBD1
size: many
DNA: TGTGCCAGCATATCCGGGACAGGTCCTTACAATGAGCAGTTCTTC
CDR3: CASISGTGPYNEQFF

V: TRBV28
J: TRBJ1-1
D: -
size: few
DNA: TGTGCCAGCAACCGGGGTGGGGCTGAAGCTTTCTTT
CDR3: CASNRGGAEAFF

V: TRBV6-2/TRBV6-3
J: TRBJ2-2
D: TRBD1
size: many
DNA: TGTGCCAGCAGTTACGGGACAGCTAACACCGGGGAGCTGTTTTTT
CDR3: CASSYGTANTGELFF

V: TRBV6-5
J: TRBJ2-1
D: -
size: many
DNA: TGTGCCAGCAGTTACTATCAGGGGCCCCTAGCAAATGAGCAGTTCTTC
CDR3: CASSYYQGPLANEQFF

V: TRBV28
J: TRBJ2-3
D: TRBD1
size: many
DNA: TGTGCCAGCAGTTACGACAGGGCAGATACGCAGTATTTT
CDR3: CASSYDRADTQYF

V: TRBV6-1
J: TRBJ2-6
D: -
size: -
DNA: TGTGCCAGCAGTGAAGGCCAGACCTTCTCTGGGGCCAACGTCCTGACTTTC
CDR3: CASSEGQTFSGANVLTF

V: TRBV4-1
J: TRBJ2-1
D: -
size: few
DNA: TGCGCCAGCAGCCAAGTATATCGCGGGCGGGGCTCCTACAATGAGCAGTTCTTC
CDR3: CASSQVYRGRGSYNEQFF

V: TRBV20-1
J: TRBJ1-1
D: TRBD1
size: many
DNA: TGCAGTGCTAGACTACTCAGGGGGCACACTGAAGCTTTCTTT
CDR3: CSARLLRGHTEAFF

V: TRBV20-1
J: TRBJ2-1
D: -
size: few
DNA: TGCAGTGCCAAAGGGACTTACTCCTACAATGAGCAGTTCTTC
CDR3: CSAKGTYSYNEQFF

V: TRBV28
J: TRBJ1-1
D: -
size: many
DNA: TGTGCCACCAGGGAGCCGATGAACACTGAAGCTTTCTTT
CDR3: CATREPMNTEAFF

V: TRBV20-1
J: TRBJ1-1
D: TRBD1
size: many
DNA: TGCAGTGCCGGGACAGGGAGTCCTGAAGCTTTCTTT
CDR3: CSAGTGSPEAFF

V: TRBV7-2
J: TRBJ2-6
D: TRBD2
size: many
DNA: TGTGCCAGCAGCGGCCGGGGGGAGGCCGCTGGGGCCAACGTCCTGACTTTC
CDR3: CASSGRGEAAGANVLTF

V: TRBV27
J: TRBJ2-2
D: -
size: -
DNA: TGTGCCAGCAGTTTAAGGGGGACGAACACCGGGGAGCTGTTTTTT
CDR3: CASSLRGTNTGELFF

V: TRBV5-1
J: TRBJ1-2
D: TRBD1
size: -
DNA: TGCGCCAGCAGCTTCCTCCTGACAGGGAAAACTGATGGCTACACCTTC
CDR3: CASSFLLTGKTDGYTF

V: TRBV12-3/TRBV12-4
J: TRBJ1-5
D: -
size: -
DNA: TGTGCCAGCAGTTTACAGGTAGAACAGCCCCAGCATTTT
CDR3: CASSLQVEQPQHF

V: TRBV29-1
J: TRBJ2-2
D: TRBD2
size: -
DNA: TGCAGCGTTGGGCTAGCGGGGACCGGGGAGCTGTTTTTT
CDR3: CSVGLAGTGELFF

V: TRBV11-2
J: TRBJ2-5
D: TRBD2
size: many
DNA: TGTGCCAGCAGCCCCCGCGGGGGGCGGGAGACCCAGTACTTC
CDR3: CASSPRGGRETQYF

V: TRBV7-2
J: TRBJ2-1
D: TRBD1
size: many
DNA: TGTGCCAGCAGCCGACGAGGACAGGGGGATCCATATGAGCAGTTCTTC
CDR3: CASSRRGQGDPYEQFF

V: TRBV27
J: TRBJ1-5
D: -
size: many
DNA: TGTGCCAGCAGTTTAGGGGTTGGGGGGCGCAATCAGCCCCAGCATTTT
CDR3: CASSLGVGGRNQPQHF